The entry that follows covers one TCR beta chain sequence. Its antigen is still unknown. Preterm samples came from extremely preterm deliveries at roughly 21-28 weeks. This sample was included in a study of naive CD8 T cells in extremely preterm neonates. Study-wide points: Preterm infants showed shorter CDR3s, fewer N additions and less trimming than older groups.

Clones were sequenced by immunoSEQ multiplex PCR, and TCRdb holds only the in-frame ones, with some missing. The profile covers about 23,000 clones, with approximately 90% appearing a single time and approximately 0.84% taken by the ten largest. V was clipped by 0 bases and J by 0 bases, with 5 bases between them. Germline lookup yields CDR1 MNHNY and CDR2 SVGAGI (reference sequence). The CDR3 runs 14 residues. This sequence was found in a boy who was born preterm. The V and J genes are TRBV6-6 and TRBJ1-1; D is undetermined. The sample was naive CD8+ T cells from cord blood. The CDR3 loop is CASSYSQMNTEAFF. As DNA, the CDR3 is TGTGCCAGCAGTTACTCACAAATGAACACTGAAGCTTTCTTT.